This TCR beta chain is from a study of T cell responses to AZD1222 COVID-19 vaccine. Concerning this clone: Its antigen remains unidentified.

CDR1 and CDR2 from the germline V gene are SGHKS and YYEKEE (reference sequence). CDR3 size: 15 residues. V was clipped by 6 bases and J by 3 bases; unmatched bases: 10. Study-level points and caveats: Dominant at 160-218 and 743-854, vaccine-associated CD4 TCRs also spanned spike. Researchers took repertoire samples only after the peak T cell response had come. Two doses of AZD1222 preceded a rise in Spike-specific TCR breadth and depth. Only six individuals given AZD1222 were seropositive at baseline.

Method: immunoSEQ multiplex PCR; TCRdb's copy keeps in-frame clones and lacks some. The sample holds 150,000 to 200,000 clones, around 92% seen once. The rearrangement joins TRBV5-5 to TRBJ1-1; TRBD1 matches 8 bases. The sample consisted of peripheral blood, taken on day 0 of AZD1222 vaccination. This receptor was taken from an adult in good health. CDR3 in amino acids: CASTAQGADYTEAFF. For the CDR3, the DNA is TGTGCCAGCACCGCGCAGGGGGCTGACTACACTGAAGCTTTCTTT.